This T cell receptor beta chain was retrieved from a study of a mutant IDH1 vaccine in newly diagnosed glioma. Assay used: immunoSEQ multiplex PCR; TCRdb lists only in-frame clones, some missing. The sample lists around 53,000 clones, about 91% occurring once. Comments on this clone: Its antigen is still unknown.

This CDR3 region has 17 residues. CDR1 and CDR2 from the germline V gene are LNHDA and SQIVND (reference sequence). Trimming pared 7 bases from V and 0 bases from J, leaving 19 bases between. Indicated time point: week 11, during vaccination. Each dose delivered 300 ug of mutant IDH1 20-mer peptide subcutaneously with imiquimod. The chain joins TRBV19 to TRBJ1-3, with a tentative D call TRBD1 (6 bases). This clonotype originated in a man aged 50 or older with glioma. The sample here was PBMCs, taken from a glioma patient whose treatment included an IDH1 peptide vaccine. The CDR3 DNA is TGTGCCAGTACCCCAAGGGGGAGTATCACCTCTGGAAACACCATATATTTT. Translating gives CASTPRGSITSGNTIYF.